Below are 25 T cell receptor beta chains sequenced from a single sample in a study of cytomegalovirus exposure and HLA in healthy donors. The study ran its PCR with 60 Vbeta and 13 Jbeta primers. The protocol was immunoSEQ multiplex PCR, while the TCRdb copy is restricted to in-frame clones and leaves out a portion. The sample holds over 120,000 clones; around 81% are singletons and the top ten take around 2.5%. Specimen: PBMCs. These receptors all stem from a man aged 50-59 years in good health and CMV-seronegative.

This clone was picked up one time. The junction departs from germline at one end; a sequencing error may be responsible. The J gene is TRBJ2-7, the V gene TRBV5-6; 15 bases line up with TRBD2. In germline, CDR1 is SGHDT, CDR2 YYEEEE. The CDR3 runs 15 residues. Here the CDR3 reads CASSRLRTSGGAPCF. CDR3 nucleotides: TGTGCCAGCAGCCGATTAAGGACTAGCGGGGGGGCCCCATGCTTC.

V and J are TRBV9 and TRBJ2-7; TRBD2 matches 7 bases. V dropped 0 bases and J dropped 3; count of bases not matched to a gene: 9. The germline V gene has CDR1 SGDLS and CDR2 YYNGEE. The CDR3 runs to 16 residues. The CDR3 loop is CASSVGDPGGVYEQYF. The CDR3 DNA follows: TGTGCCAGCAGCGTAGGGGATCCGGGGGGAGTCTACGAGCAGTACTTC.

The chain has TRBV25-1 and TRBJ2-3; the match to TRBD2 covers 10 bases. There are 17 residues in the CDR3. From germline, CDR1 is MGHDK and CDR2 SYGVNS. J was trimmed by 4 bases and V by 3 bases; bases with no gene match: 10. CDR3 nucleotides: TGTGCCAGCAGTGATATCGGTAGCGGGGGGTGGGCAGATACGCAGTATTTT. Encoded protein: CASSDIGSGGWADTQYF.

A single count supports this clone. The chain recombines TRBV9 with TRBJ1-3; 8 bases agree with TRBD1. The CDR3 consists of 15 residues. With 4 bases clipped from V and 3 bases from J, the junction kept 6 bases outside the gene matches. Per germline, CDR1 SGDLS and CDR2 YYNGEE. This chain's CDR3 is CASSPRQGLGNTIYF. Written as DNA, the CDR3 is TGTGCCAGCAGCCCCCGACAGGGGCTTGGAAACACCATATATTTT.

The chain links TRBV11-3 to TRBJ1-2; D is unresolved. CDR1 is SGHNT and CDR2 is YENEEA in the germline V gene. This CDR3 spans 13 amino acids. V gave up 6 bases and J gave up 4 bases, with 12 bases separating them. CDR3 protein: CASSMDGIYGYTF. The CDR3 DNA sequence: TGTGCCAGCAGTATGGACGGGATCTATGGCTACACCTTC.

The chain employs TRBV7-9 and TRBJ2-5; TRBD2 agrees at 14 bases. V lost 5 bases to trimming and J lost 2 bases; unmatched junction nucleotides: 13. This CDR3 spans 19 amino acids. Germline CDR1 is SEHNR and CDR2 is FQNEAQ (reference sequence). CDR3: CASSARTSGGPKNQETQYF. The CDR3 DNA reads as TGTGCCAGCAGCGCAAGGACTAGCGGGGGGCCCAAAAATCAAGAGACCCAGTACTTC.

V is TRBV5-4 and J is TRBJ2-1; 10 positions match TRBD1. After removal of 4 bases from V and 5 bases from J, the junction contained 6 bases not matched to a gene. The CDR3 length is 15 residues. Per the germline V gene, CDR1 is SGHNT and CDR2 is YYREEE (reference sequence). The CDR3, as DNA: TGTGCCAGCAGCGTCCGGGACAGGGGCGACAATGAGCAGTTCTTC. Amino acids: CASSVRDRGDNEQFF. The complete variable domain, with remaining parts taken from reference TRBV5-4 and TRBJ2-1, reads ETGVTQSPTHLIKTRGQQVTLRCSSQSGHNTVSWYQQALGQGPQFIFQYYREEENGRGNFPPRFSGLQFPNYSSELNVNALELDDSALYLCASSVRDRGDNEQFFGPGTRLTVL.

The chain is built from TRBV11-2 and TRBJ2-5; 8 positions agree with TRBD2. V lost 4 bases, J lost 11 bases, and 15 bases stayed unmatched. This CDR3 is built from 15 residues. The germline gives CDR1 SGHAT, CDR2 FQNNGV. The CDR3 bases are TGTGCCAGCAGCTCCCCCAGAGCGGGGGTGGAAGAGCAGTACTTC. This encodes CASSSPRAGVEEQYF.

The chain is built from TRBV2 and TRBJ1-2, with D maybe TRBD1 (5 bases). This CDR3 is built from 15 residues. V was shortened by 2 bases and J by 4 bases, with 14 bases between the two germline ends. CDR1 and CDR2 (germline): SNHLY, FYNNEI. The CDR3 nucleotides read TGTGCCAGCAGTGAAAGTGACAGCCTTCCCTATGGCTACACCTTC. Translating gives CASSESDSLPYGYTF.

The table lists this clone with a few counts. The chain combines TRBV15 with TRBJ1-5, with TRBD1 matching 9 bases. The germline gives CDR1 LNHNV, CDR2 YYDKDF (reference sequence). This CDR3 spans 16 amino acids. J lost 5 bases, V lost 0 bases, and 5 bases had no gene match. The CDR3 region is CATSRDSRTGDQPQHF. The CDR3 DNA reads TGTGCCACCAGCAGAGATAGCCGGACAGGGGATCAGCCCCAGCATTTT. The full variable domain, with the rest looked up from reference TRBV15 and TRBJ1-5, is DAMVIQNPRYQVTQFGKPVTLSCSQTLNHNVMYWYQQKSSQAPKLLFHYYDKDFNNEADTPDNFQSRRPNTSFCFLDIRSPGLGDTAMYLCATSRDSRTGDQPQHFGDGTRLSIL.

The CDR3 sequence: CASSYARGPTNEKLFF. The CDR3 DNA reads TGTGCCAGCAGTTACGCGAGGGGGCCAACTAATGAAAAACTGTTTTTT. The chain combines TRBV6-5 with TRBJ1-4, with 7 bases lining up with TRBD1. This CDR3 region has 16 residues. Germline V lookup: CDR1 MNHEY, CDR2 SVGAGI. The trim removed 2 bases at V and 0 bases at J, leaving 3 bases unmatched.

The chain employs TRBV5-4 and TRBJ1-5; 12 nucleotides line up with TRBD1. The ends lost 7 bases at V and 6 bases at J; junction bases unmatched: 14. The length of the CDR3 is 17 residues. Germline V lookup: CDR1 SGHNT, CDR2 YYREEE (reference sequence). CDR3 DNA sequence: TGTGCCAGCCGTGCCGGGACAGGGGGCACGGGAGGTCAGCCCCAGCATTTT. Its protein is CASRAGTGGTGGQPQHF.

The DNA of the CDR3 is TGTGCCAGTAGTATAGGGCCAGGCCTCTACGAGCAGTACTTC. This gives the protein CASSIGPGLYEQYF. V gene TRBV19 combines with J gene TRBJ2-7; no clear D gene. Germline loops: CDR1 LNHDA, CDR2 SQIVND (reference sequence). With 1 base removed from V and 3 bases from J, the gap between germline ends came to 10 bases. The CDR3 is made up of 14 amino acids.

There are a few counts of this clone. J is TRBJ2-7 and V is TRBV27; D possibly corresponds to TRBD2 (6 bases). V shed 3 bases and J shed 3 bases, with 12 bases lying between them. CDR3 length: 14 amino acids. In germline, CDR1 is MNHEY, CDR2 SMNVEV (reference sequence). The CDR3 bases are TGTGCCAGCAGTTTTGGGCAGGGAGGCTACGAGCAGTACTTC. As protein: CASSFGQGGYEQYF.

V and J are TRBV19 and TRBJ2-2; D may be TRBD2 (6 bases). The CDR3 length is 16 residues. The V end was cut by 4 bases, the J end by 0 bases, with 12 bases between. Germline-derived CDR1 and CDR2 are LNHDA and SQIVND (reference sequence). The CDR3 bases are TGTGCCAGTAGTAACTCGGGACTCACGAACACCGGGGAGCTGTTTTTT. Protein: CASSNSGLTNTGELFF.

The CDR3 loop reads CASSGQGGTEAFF. CDR3 nucleotides: TGTGCCAGCAGCGGACAGGGTGGGACTGAAGCTTTCTTT. V gene TRBV7-9 combines with J gene TRBJ1-1, with TRBD1 identical over 8 bases. Per germline, CDR1 SEHNR and CDR2 FQNEAQ (reference sequence). With V trimmed by 5 bases and J by 5 bases, 4 bases remained unmatched. The CDR3 contains 13 residues.

This chain joins TRBV7-9 and TRBJ2-1, with unresolved D. The germline V gene encodes CDR1 SEHNR and CDR2 FQNEAQ (reference sequence). V shed 5 bases and J shed 9 bases, with 17 bases lying between them. CDR3 length: 14 residues. The chain's CDR3 is CASSPLTFPSEQFF. In DNA, the CDR3 is TGTGCCAGCAGCCCCTTAACGTTTCCTAGTGAGCAGTTCTTC.

This chain joins TRBV19 and TRBJ2-7, with D tentatively TRBD2 (7 bases). Deletions cut 1 base from V and 2 bases from J, with 12 bases between. This CDR3 region has 15 residues. Per germline, CDR1 LNHDA and CDR2 SQIVND (reference sequence). DNA of the CDR3: TGTGCCAGTAGTATAGGGGCGCGGGGGCCCTACGAGCAGTACTTC. Residues: CASSIGARGPYEQYF. Based on the CDR3 plus reference TRBV19 and TRBJ2-7, the full variable domain is DGGITQSPKYLFRKEGQNVTLSCEQNLNHDAMYWYRQDPGQGLRLIYYSQIVNDFQKGDIAEGYSVSREKKESFPLTVTSAQKNPTAFYLCASSIGARGPYEQYFGPGTRLTVT.

This clone was observed once. In DNA form, the CDR3 reads TGTGCCAGCAGTTACGCGGAGCCTGGAGGCTACACCTTC. It is translated as CASSYAEPGGYTF. The J gene is TRBJ1-2, the V gene TRBV6-5; the D is unclear. The CDR3 runs to 13 residues. The germline V gene encodes CDR1 MNHEY and CDR2 SVGAGI. Trimming took 2 bases from V and 8 from J, leaving 12 bases between them.

This sequence joins TRBV28 and TRBJ1-2; a weak D match, TRBD1 (5 bases). The CDR3 consists of 15 residues. The germline CDR1 and CDR2 sequences are MDHEN and SYDVKM. The ends were cut back, 7 bases at V and 2 bases at J, with 17 bases in the middle. CDR3 sequence reads: CASTMGGATNYGYTF. The CDR3, as DNA: TGTGCCAGCACTATGGGCGGGGCGACCAACTATGGCTACACCTTC.

The rearrangement links TRBV7-9 to TRBJ2-1; TRBD2 matches at 11 bases. The CDR3 covers 19 residues. The germline CDR1 and CDR2 sequences are SEHNR and FQNEAQ (reference sequence). Trimming cost V 5 bases and J 8 bases; bases outside gene matches: 20. In DNA, the CDR3 is TGTGCCAGCAGCCGGGTCCCCCTAGCGGGGGGACCTAACCCCCATGAGCAGTTCTTC. Amino acid sequence: CASSRVPLAGGPNPHEQFF. The complete variable domain, with remaining parts taken from reference TRBV7-9 and TRBJ2-1, reads DTGVSQNPRHKITKRGQNVTFRCDPISEHNRLYWYRQTLGQGPEFLTYFQNEAQLEKSRLLSDRFSAERPKGSFSTLEIQRTEQGDSAMYLCASSRVPLAGGPNPHEQFFGPGTRLTVL.

This clone was picked up a small number of times. The chain recombines TRBV7-3 with TRBJ2-1; 9 positions agree with TRBD2. The CDR3 has 17 residues. Trimming cost V 4 bases and J 8 bases; bases outside gene matches: 15. Germline assignment: CDR1 SGHTA and CDR2 FQGTGA. The chain's CDR3 is CASSSTGVASGVDEQFF. In nucleotides, the CDR3 is TGTGCCAGCAGCTCGACGGGCGTGGCTAGCGGGGTCGATGAGCAGTTCTTC. Full variable domain (outside the CDR3, taken from reference TRBV7-3 and TRBJ2-1): GAGVSQTPSNKVTEKGKYVELRCDPISGHTALYWYRQSLGQGPEFLIYFQGTGAADDSGLPNDRFFAVRPEGSVSTLKIQRTERGDSAVYLCASSSTGVASGVDEQFFGPGTRLTVL.

The chain is built from TRBV4-1 and TRBJ2-1; perhaps TRBD1 as D (6 bases). V lost 2 bases and J lost 1, with 30 bases in between. Germline values: CDR1 MGHRA, CDR2 YSYEKL. CDR3 size: 22 residues. Here the CDR3 reads CASSQRFVIGTRRRTSYNEQFF. Written as DNA, the CDR3 is TGCGCCAGCAGCCAAAGATTTGTAATAGGGACAAGGAGACGTACGTCCTACAATGAGCAGTTCTTC.

The chain has TRBV18 and TRBJ1-1; D is uncertain. Germline V gene data show CDR1 as KGHSH and CDR2 as LQKENI. This CDR3 is 13 amino acids long. Trimming removed 2 bases from V and 1 base from J, with 5 bases in between. CDR3 region: CASSPTANTEAFF. The CDR3 DNA reads as TGTGCCAGCTCACCAACAGCGAACACTGAAGCTTTCTTT.

This chain joins TRBV5-1 and TRBJ2-5, with D hard to call. Germline V gene lookup returns CDR1 SGHRS and CDR2 YFSETQ. This CDR3 has 13 residues. With 1 base removed from V and 5 bases from J, the gap between germline ends came to 9 bases. The CDR3 nucleotides read TGCGCCAGCAGCTTGATAGTGGAGGAGACCCAGTACTTC. Its protein is CASSLIVEETQYF.